The 10 T cell receptor beta chains in this list originate from one sample, sequenced in a study of blood T cell repertoires in COVID-19. Some clones are missing from TCRdb's copy, which holds only in-frame ones; the method was immunoSEQ multiplex PCR. The table records some 270,000 clones, roughly 88% of them present only once. What was sequenced was peripheral blood. Every receptor here comes from a human donor with COVID-19, enrolled during active disease. The donor label of this sample is uncertain.

This clone showed up just a few times. V usage is TRBV25-1 and J usage is TRBJ2-1; unclear D gene. The CDR3 consists of 14 residues. CDR1 MGHDK and CDR2 SYGVNS come from the germline V gene. The V gene lost 1 base and the J gene lost 12 bases, with 16 bases spanning the gap. The chain's CDR3 is CASSEFSYNERQFF. The CDR3 nucleotides are TGTGCCAGCAGTGAATTTTCCTATAATGAGAGGCAGTTCTTC.

The genes are TRBV28 and TRBJ1-2; D possibly corresponds to TRBD1 (5 bases). There are 13 residues in the CDR3. The germline gives CDR1 MDHEN, CDR2 SYDVKM. Trimming shortened V by 5 bases and J by 4 bases, and 11 bases separated the two germline ends. CDR3: CASSEGTSYGYTF. The CDR3 DNA follows: TGTGCCAGCAGTGAGGGGACTAGCTATGGCTACACCTTC.

The V gene is TRBV6-5, the J gene TRBJ2-1; D is perhaps TRBD1 (5 bases). This CDR3 spans 15 amino acids. The germline V gene has CDR1 MNHEY and CDR2 SVGAGI. V was trimmed by 6 bases and J by 4 bases, leaving 16 bases between them. The CDR3, as DNA: TGTGCCAGCAGACAGGTCGAACTATTATACAATGAGCAGTTCTTC. Translating it yields CASRQVELLYNEQFF.

V gene TRBV6-2 or TRBV6-3 combines with J gene TRBJ1-6, with 10 bases fitting TRBD1. The germline V gene encodes CDR1 MNHEY and CDR2 SVGEGT. The CDR3 length is 15 residues. V was pared by 5 bases and J by 7 bases, with 5 bases of the junction left unmatched. CDR3 DNA: TGTGCCAGCAGTGACAGGGGGCAGATAAATTCACCCCTCCACTTT. This encodes CASSDRGQINSPLHF.

This clone was counted only a few times. The CDR3 loop is CASSIGAGELFF. The CDR3, as DNA: TGTGCCAGTTCCATCGGGGCCGGGGAGCTGTTTTTT. The chain uses TRBV27 and TRBJ2-2; weak D call: TRBD2 (5 bases). The germline V gene encodes CDR1 MNHEY and CDR2 SMNVEV (reference sequence). V was shortened by 9 bases and J by 6 bases, with 11 bases between the two germline ends. The CDR3 consists of 12 residues.

The chain is built from TRBV28 and TRBJ2-1, with TRBD2 matching 10 bases. Trimming removed 3 bases from V and 7 bases from J; junction bases left unmatched: 9. The CDR3 consists of 16 residues. Germline V gene sequence: CDR1 MDHEN, CDR2 SYDVKM. The CDR3 DNA is TGTGCCAGCAGTTTCCCAGCTAGCGGGAGAGGGAATGAGCAGTTCTTC. This translates into CASSFPASGRGNEQFF.

This clone was counted between two and nine times. The V gene is TRBV20-1, the J gene TRBJ1-4; D uncertain. The CDR3 loop spans 16 amino acids. With 3 bases removed from V and 0 bases from J, the gap between germline ends came to 14 bases. Germline V lookup: CDR1 DFQATT, CDR2 SNEGSKA (reference sequence). CDR3 in DNA: TGCAGTGCTAGTGATCGGTCAGGCTCAACTAATGAAAAACTGTTTTTT. As protein: CSASDRSGSTNEKLFF.

The V and J genes are TRBV2 and TRBJ1-5; 8 bases agree with TRBD1. Germline V gives CDR1 SNHLY, CDR2 FYNNEI. This CDR3 contains 14 residues. With 4 bases clipped from V and 9 bases from J, the junction kept 8 bases outside the gene matches. The CDR3 region has the DNA TGTGCCAGCAGTGGGTCACAGGGGGGACGGCCCCAGCATTTT. Translating gives CASSGSQGGRPQHF.

The CDR3 DNA reads as TGCGCCAGCAGCCAAGCATTAGCGGGAGCGGACGGGGAGCTGTTTTTT. Residues: CASSQALAGADGELFF. The chain uses TRBV4-3 and TRBJ2-2, with 9 bases that match TRBD2. This CDR3 has 16 residues. With V trimmed by 1 base and J by 7 bases, 7 bases remained unmatched. Germline V gives CDR1 LGHNA, CDR2 YSLEER.

The chain employs TRBV27 and TRBJ2-1, with 13 bases fitting TRBD2. The V and J ends lost 4 bases and 8 bases, in that order; junction bases with no gene match: 5. CDR3 length: 15 residues. From germline, CDR1 is MNHEY and CDR2 SMNVEV (reference sequence). The CDR3 nucleotides are TGTGCCAGCAGTTATGGGACTAGCGGGATGTATGAGCAGTTCTTC. Protein: CASSYGTSGMYEQFF.